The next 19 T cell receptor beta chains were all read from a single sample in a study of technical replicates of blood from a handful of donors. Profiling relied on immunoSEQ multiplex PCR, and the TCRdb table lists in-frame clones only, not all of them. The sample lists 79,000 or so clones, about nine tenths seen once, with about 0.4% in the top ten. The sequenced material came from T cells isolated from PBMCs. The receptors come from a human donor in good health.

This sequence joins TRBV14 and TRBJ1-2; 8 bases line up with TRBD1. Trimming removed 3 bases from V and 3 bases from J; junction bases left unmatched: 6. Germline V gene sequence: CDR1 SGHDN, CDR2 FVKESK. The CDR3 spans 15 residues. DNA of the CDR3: TGTGCCAGCAGCCAGACAGGGGAGGAGTACTATGGCTACACCTTC. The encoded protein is CASSQTGEEYYGYTF. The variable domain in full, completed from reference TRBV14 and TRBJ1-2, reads EAGVTQFPSHSVIEKGQTVTLRCDPISGHDNLYWYRRVMGKEIKFLLHFVKESKQDESGMPNNRFLAERTGGTYSTLKVQPAELEDSGVYFCASSQTGEEYYGYTFGSGTRLTVV.

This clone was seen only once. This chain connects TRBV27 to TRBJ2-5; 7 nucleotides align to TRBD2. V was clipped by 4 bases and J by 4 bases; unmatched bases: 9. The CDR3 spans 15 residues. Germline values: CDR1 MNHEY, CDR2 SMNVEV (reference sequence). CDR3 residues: CASSYGGTVGETQYF. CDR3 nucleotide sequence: TGTGCCAGCAGTTACGGGGGGACTGTTGGAGAGACCCAGTACTTC.

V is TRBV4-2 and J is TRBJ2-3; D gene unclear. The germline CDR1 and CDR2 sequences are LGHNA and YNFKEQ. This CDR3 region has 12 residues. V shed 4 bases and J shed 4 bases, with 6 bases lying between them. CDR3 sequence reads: CASSLSPDTQYF. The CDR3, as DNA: TGTGCCAGCAGCCTTAGTCCAGATACGCAGTATTTT.

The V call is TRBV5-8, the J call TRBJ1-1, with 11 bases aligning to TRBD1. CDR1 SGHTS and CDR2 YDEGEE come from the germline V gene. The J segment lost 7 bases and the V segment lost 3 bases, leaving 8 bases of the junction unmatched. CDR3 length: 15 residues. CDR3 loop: CASSSGQGALDEAFF. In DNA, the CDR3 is TGTGCCAGCAGCTCTGGACAGGGGGCTTTAGATGAAGCTTTCTTT.

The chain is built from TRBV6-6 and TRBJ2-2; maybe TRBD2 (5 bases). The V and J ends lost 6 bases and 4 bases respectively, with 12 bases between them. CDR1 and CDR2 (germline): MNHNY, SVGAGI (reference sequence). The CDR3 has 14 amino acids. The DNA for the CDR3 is TGTGCCAGCAGCCCATCTGCGGGCACCGGGGAGCTGTTTTTT. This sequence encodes CASSPSAGTGELFF.

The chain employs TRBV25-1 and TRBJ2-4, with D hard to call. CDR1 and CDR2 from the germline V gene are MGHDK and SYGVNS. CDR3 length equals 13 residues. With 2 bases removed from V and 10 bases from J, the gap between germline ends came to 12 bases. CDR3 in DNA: TGTGCCAGCAGTGAAGAAGTTTTCAGGATTCAGTACTTC. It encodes CASSEEVFRIQYF.

This CDR3 is CASSLLPGGNTEAFF. The DNA of the CDR3 is TGTGCCAGCAGTTTACTACCAGGTGGGAACACTGAAGCTTTCTTT. The J gene is TRBJ1-1, the V gene TRBV27; D is uncertain. The CDR3 is made up of 15 amino acids. CDR1 is MNHEY and CDR2 is SMNVEV in the germline V gene (reference sequence). V was clipped by 2 bases and J by 1 base, with 11 bases between them.

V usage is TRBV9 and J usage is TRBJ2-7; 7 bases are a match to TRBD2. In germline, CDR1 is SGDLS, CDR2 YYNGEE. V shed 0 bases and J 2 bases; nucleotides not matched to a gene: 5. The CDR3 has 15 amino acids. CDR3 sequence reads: CASSVGLAVPYEQYF. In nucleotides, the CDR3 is TGTGCCAGCAGCGTAGGTCTAGCGGTCCCCTACGAGCAGTACTTC. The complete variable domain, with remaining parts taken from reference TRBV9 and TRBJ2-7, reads DSGVTQTPKHLITATGQRVTLRCSPRSGDLSVYWYQQSLDQGLQFLIQYYNGEERAKGNILERFSAQQFPDLHSELNLSSLELGDSALYFCASSVGLAVPYEQYFGPGTRLTVT.

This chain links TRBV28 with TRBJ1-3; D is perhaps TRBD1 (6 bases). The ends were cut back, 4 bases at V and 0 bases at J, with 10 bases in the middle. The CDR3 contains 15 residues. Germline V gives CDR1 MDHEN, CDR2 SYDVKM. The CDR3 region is CASSSDSSSGNTIYF. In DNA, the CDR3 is TGTGCCAGCAGTTCGGACAGCAGCTCTGGAAACACCATATATTTT.

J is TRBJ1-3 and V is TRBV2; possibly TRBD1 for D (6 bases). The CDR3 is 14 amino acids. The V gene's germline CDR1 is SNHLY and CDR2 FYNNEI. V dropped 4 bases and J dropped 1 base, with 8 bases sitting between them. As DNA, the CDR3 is TGTGCCAGCAGTGCCGGGACATCTGGAAACACCATATATTTT. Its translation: CASSAGTSGNTIYF.

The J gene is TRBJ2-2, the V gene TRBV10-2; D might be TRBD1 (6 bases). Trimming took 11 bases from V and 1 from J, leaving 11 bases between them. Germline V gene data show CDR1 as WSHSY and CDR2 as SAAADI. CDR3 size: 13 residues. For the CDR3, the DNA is TGCGCCGGGGAACAGGGGAACACCGGGGAGCTGTTTTTT. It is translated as CAGEQGNTGELFF.

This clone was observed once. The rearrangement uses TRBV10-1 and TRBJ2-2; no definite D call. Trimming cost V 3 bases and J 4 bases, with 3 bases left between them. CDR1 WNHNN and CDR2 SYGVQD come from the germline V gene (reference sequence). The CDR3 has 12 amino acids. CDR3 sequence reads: CASSEATGELFF. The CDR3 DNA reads TGCGCCAGCAGTGAAGCCACCGGGGAGCTGTTTTTT.

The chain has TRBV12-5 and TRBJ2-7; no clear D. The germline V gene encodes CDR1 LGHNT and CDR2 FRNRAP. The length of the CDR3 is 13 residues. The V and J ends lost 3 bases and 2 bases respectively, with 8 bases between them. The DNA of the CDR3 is TGTGCTAGTGGTTTAGAGGTTCCCTACGAGCAGTACTTC. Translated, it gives CASGLEVPYEQYF.

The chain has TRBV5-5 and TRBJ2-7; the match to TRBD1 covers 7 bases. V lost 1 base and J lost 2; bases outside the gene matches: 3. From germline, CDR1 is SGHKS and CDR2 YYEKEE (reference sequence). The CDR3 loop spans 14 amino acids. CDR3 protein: CASSLTGATYEQYF. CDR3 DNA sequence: TGTGCCAGCAGCTTGACAGGGGCTACCTACGAGCAGTACTTC.

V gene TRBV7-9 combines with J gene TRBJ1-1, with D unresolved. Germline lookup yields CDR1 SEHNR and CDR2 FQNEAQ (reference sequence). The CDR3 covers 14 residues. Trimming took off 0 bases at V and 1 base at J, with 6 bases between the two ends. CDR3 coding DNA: TGTGCCAGCAGCTTAGCGGCAAGGAACACTGAAGCTTTCTTT. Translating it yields CASSLAARNTEAFF.

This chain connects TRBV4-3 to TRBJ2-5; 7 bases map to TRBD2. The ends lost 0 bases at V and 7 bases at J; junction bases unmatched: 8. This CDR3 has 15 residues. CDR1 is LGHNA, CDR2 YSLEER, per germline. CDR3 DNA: TGCGCCAGCAGCCAAGACCCGGGGGGAGGAGGGACCCAGTACTTC. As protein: CASSQDPGGGGTQYF.

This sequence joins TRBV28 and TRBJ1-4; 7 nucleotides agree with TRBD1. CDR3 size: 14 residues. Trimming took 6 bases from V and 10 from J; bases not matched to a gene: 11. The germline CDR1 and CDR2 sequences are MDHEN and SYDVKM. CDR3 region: CASSPPTYRGKLFF. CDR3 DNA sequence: TGTGCCAGCAGCCCGCCCACTTACAGGGGAAAACTGTTTTTT. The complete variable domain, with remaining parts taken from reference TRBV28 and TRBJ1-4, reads DVKVTQSSRYLVKRTGEKVFLECVQDMDHENMFWYRQDPGLGLRLIYFSYDVKMKEKGDIPEGYSVSREKKERFSLILESASTNQTSMYLCASSPPTYRGKLFFGSGTQLSVL.

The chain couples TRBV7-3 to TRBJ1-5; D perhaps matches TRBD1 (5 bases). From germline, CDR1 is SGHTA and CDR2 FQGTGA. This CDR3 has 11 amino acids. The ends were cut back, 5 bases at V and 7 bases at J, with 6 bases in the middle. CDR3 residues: CASSRGQPQHF. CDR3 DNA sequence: TGTGCCAGCAGCCGGGGGCAGCCCCAGCATTTT.

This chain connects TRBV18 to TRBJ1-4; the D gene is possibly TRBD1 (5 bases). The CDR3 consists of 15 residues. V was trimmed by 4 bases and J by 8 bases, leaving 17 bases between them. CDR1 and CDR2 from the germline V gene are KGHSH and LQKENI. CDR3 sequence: CASSLQTAWGEKLFF. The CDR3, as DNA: TGTGCCAGCTCACTACAGACAGCCTGGGGAGAAAAACTGTTTTTT.